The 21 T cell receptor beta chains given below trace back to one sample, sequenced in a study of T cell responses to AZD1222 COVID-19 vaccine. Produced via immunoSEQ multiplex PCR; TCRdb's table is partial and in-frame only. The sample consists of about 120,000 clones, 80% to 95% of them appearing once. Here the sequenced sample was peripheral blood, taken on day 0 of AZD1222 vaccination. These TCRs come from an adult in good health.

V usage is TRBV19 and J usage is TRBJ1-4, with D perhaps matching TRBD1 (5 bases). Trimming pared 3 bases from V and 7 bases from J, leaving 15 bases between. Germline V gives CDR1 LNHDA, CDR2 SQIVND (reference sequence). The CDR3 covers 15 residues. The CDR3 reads CASSMSAGRSEKLFF. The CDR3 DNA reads TGTGCCAGTAGTATGAGCGCAGGGAGATCTGAAAAACTGTTTTTT.

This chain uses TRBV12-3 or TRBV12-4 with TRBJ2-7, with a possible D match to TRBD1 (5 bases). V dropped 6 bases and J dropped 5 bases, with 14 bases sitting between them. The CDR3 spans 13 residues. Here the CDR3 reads CASSTRRENEQYF. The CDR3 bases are TGTGCCAGCAGCACCCGCAGGGAAAACGAGCAGTACTTC.

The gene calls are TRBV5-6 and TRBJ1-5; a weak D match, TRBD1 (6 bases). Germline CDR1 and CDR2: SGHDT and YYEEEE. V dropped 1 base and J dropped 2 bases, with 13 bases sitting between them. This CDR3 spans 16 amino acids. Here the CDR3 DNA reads TGTGCCAGCAGCTTGTCTTTAAGACAGGGCAATCAGCCCCAGCATTTT. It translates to CASSLSLRQGNQPQHF.

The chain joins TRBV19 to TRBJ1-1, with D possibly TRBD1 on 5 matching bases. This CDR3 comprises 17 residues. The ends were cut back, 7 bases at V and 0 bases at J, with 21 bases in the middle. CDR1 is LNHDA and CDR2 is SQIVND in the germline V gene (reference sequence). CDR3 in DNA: TGTGCCAGTACCTCTTATAGTGGGGACTTAGTGAACACTGAAGCTTTCTTT. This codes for CASTSYSGDLVNTEAFF.

CDR3 nucleotide sequence: TGCGCCAGCAGCCAAGGACACCAGAACTATGGCTACACCTTC. This encodes CASSQGHQNYGYTF. The V call is TRBV4-1, the J call TRBJ1-2; no definite D call. The germline V and J ends were trimmed by 1 base and 2 bases, with 8 bases remaining between them. Germline V gene lookup returns CDR1 MGHRA and CDR2 YSYEKL. This CDR3 is 14 amino acids long.

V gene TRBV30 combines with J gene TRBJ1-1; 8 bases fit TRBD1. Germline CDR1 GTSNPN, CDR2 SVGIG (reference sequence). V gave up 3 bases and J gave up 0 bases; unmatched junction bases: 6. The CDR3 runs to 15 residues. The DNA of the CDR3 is TGTGCCTGGAGCAGGGGGCGACCGATGAACACTGAAGCTTTCTTT. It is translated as CAWSRGRPMNTEAFF.

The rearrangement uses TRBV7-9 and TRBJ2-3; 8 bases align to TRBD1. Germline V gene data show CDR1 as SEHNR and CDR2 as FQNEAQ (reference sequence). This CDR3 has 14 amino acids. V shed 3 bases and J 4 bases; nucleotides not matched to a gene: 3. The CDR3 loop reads CASSLTGAADTQYF. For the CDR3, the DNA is TGTGCCAGCAGCTTGACAGGGGCGGCAGATACGCAGTATTTT.

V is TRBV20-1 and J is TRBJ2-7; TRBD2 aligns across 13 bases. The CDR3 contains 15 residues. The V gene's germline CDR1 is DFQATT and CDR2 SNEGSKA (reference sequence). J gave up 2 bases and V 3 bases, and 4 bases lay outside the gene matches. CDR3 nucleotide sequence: TGCAGTGCTAGTGGACTAGCGGGGGCCACCTACGAGCAGTACTTC. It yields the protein CSASGLAGATYEQYF.

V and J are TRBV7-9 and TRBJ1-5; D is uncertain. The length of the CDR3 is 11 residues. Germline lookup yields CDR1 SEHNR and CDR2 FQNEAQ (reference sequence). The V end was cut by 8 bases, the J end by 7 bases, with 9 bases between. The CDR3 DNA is TGTGCCAGCGGCGAGGGACAGCCCCAGCATTTT. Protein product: CASGEGQPQHF.

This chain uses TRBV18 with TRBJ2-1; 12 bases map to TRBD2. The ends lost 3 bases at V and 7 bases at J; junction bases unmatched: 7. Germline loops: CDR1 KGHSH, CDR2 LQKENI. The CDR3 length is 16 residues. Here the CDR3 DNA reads TGTGCCAGCTCACCGCCGGGACTAGCGGGTGGAAATGAGCAGTTCTTC. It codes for CASSPPGLAGGNEQFF.

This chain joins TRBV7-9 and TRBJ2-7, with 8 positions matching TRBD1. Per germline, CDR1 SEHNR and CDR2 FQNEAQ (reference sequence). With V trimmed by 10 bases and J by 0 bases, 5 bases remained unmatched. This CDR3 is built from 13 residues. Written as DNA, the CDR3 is TGTGCCACTCCCAGGGGGCCCTCCTACGAGCAGTACTTC. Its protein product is CATPRGPSYEQYF.

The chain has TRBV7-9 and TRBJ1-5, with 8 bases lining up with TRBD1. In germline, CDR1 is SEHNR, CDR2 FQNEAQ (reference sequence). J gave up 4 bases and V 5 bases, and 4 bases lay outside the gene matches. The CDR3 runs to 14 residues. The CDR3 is CASSLGQGNQPQHF. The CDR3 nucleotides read TGTGCCAGCAGCCTCGGACAGGGTAATCAGCCCCAGCATTTT.

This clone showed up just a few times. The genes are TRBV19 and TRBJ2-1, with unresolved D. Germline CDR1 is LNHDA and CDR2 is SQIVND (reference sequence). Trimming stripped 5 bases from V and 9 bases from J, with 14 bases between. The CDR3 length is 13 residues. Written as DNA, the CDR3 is TGTGCCAGTAGTCGCGATTCACGGGCTGAGCAGTTCTTC. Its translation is CASSRDSRAEQFF.

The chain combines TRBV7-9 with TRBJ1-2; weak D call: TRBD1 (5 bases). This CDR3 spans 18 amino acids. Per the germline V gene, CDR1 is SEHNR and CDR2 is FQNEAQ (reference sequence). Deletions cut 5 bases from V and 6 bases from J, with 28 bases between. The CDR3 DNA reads TGTGCCAGCAGCCCCACCCAAGGTATAGGGGCCCGGCTTCATGGCTACACCTTC. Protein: CASSPTQGIGARLHGYTF.

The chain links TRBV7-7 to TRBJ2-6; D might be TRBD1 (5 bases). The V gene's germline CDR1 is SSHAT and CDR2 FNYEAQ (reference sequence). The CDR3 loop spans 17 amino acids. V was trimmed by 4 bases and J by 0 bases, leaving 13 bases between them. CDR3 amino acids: CASSSRTDSSGANVLTF. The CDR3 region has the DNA TGTGCCAGCAGCTCCCGGACCGACAGCTCTGGGGCCAACGTCCTGACTTTC.

The CDR3 DNA follows: TGTGCCAGCAGAACTTCAGGGGTGGAAGAGACCCAGTACTTC. This codes for CASRTSGVEETQYF. The chain has TRBV6-5 and TRBJ2-5; tentatively, D is TRBD1 (6 bases). The ends were cut back, 6 bases at V and 3 bases at J, with 14 bases in the middle. In germline, CDR1 is MNHEY, CDR2 SVGAGI. The CDR3 totals 14 residues.

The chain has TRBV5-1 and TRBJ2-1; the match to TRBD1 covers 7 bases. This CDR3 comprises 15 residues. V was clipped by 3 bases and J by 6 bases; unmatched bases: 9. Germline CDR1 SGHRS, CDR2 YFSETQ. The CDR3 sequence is CASSYGTVSANEQFF. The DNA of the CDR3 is TGCGCCAGCAGCTACGGGACAGTTTCGGCCAATGAGCAGTTCTTC.

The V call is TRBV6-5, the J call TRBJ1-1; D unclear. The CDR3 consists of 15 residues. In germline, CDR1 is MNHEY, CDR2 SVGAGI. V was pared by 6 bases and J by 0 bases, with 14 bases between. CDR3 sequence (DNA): TGTGCCAGCAGGACGGCCCTCACCATGAACACTGAAGCTTTCTTT. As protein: CASRTALTMNTEAFF.

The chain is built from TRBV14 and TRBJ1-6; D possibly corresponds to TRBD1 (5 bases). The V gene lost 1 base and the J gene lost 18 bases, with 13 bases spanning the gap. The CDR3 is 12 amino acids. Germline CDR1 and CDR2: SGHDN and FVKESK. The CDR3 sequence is CASSQGGRVAHF. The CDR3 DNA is TGTGCCAGCAGCCAAGGGGGCAGGGTGGCCCACTTT. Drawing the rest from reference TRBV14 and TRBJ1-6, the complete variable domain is EAGVTQFPSHSVIEKGQTVTLRCDPISGHDNLYWYRRVMGKEIKFLLHFVKESKQDESGMPNNRFLAERTGGTYSTLKVQPAELEDSGVYFCASSQGGRVAHFGNGTRLTVT.

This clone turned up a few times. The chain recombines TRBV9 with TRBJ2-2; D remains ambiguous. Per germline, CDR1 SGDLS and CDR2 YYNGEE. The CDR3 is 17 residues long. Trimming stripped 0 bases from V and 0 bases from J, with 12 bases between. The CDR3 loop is CASSVGRRGSNTGELFF. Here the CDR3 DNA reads TGTGCCAGCAGCGTAGGTCGCCGCGGATCGAACACCGGGGAGCTGTTTTTT. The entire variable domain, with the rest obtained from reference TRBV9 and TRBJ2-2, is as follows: DSGVTQTPKHLITATGQRVTLRCSPRSGDLSVYWYQQSLDQGLQFLIQYYNGEERAKGNILERFSAQQFPDLHSELNLSSLELGDSALYFCASSVGRRGSNTGELFFGEGSRLTVL.

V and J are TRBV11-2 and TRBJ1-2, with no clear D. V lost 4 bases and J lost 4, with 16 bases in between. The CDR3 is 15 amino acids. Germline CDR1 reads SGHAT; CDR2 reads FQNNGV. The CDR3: CASSYSRESPYGYTF. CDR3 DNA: TGTGCCAGCAGCTATTCACGGGAGTCTCCCTATGGCTACACCTTC.